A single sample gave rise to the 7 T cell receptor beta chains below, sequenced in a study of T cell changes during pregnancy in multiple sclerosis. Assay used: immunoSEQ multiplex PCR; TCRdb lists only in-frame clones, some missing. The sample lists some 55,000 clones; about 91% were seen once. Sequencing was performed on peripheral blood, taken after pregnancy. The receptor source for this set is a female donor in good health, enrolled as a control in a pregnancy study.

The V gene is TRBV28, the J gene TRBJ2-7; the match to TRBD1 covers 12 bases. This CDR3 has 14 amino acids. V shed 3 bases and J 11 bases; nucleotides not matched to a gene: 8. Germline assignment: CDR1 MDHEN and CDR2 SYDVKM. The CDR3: CASSLSGTGGIEYF. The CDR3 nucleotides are TGTGCCAGCAGTTTGTCGGGGACAGGGGGCATCGAGTACTTC.

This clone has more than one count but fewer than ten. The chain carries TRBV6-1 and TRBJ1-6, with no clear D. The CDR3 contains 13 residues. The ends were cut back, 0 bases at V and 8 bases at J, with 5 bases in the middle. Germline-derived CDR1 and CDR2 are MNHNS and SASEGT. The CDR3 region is CASSEALDSPLHF. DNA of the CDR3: TGTGCCAGCAGTGAAGCGCTAGATTCACCCCTCCACTTT.

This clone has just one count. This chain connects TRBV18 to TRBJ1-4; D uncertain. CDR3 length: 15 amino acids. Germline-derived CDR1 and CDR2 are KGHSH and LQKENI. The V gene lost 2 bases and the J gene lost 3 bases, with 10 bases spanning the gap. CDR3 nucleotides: TGTGCCAGCTCACCATCGAGTCGGGCTAATGAAAAACTGTTTTTT. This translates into CASSPSSRANEKLFF.

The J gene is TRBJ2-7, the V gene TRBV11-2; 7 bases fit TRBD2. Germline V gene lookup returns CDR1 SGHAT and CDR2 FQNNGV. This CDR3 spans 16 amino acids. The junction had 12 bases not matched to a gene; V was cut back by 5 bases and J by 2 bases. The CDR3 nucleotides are TGTGCCAGCAGCCCAATTACGTCTAGCGGAACCTACGAGCAGTACTTC. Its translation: CASSPITSSGTYEQYF.

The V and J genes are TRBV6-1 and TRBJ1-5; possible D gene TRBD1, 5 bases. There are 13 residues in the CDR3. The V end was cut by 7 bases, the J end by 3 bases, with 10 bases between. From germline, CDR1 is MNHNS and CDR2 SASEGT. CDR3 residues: CASTRQYNQPQHF. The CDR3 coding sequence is TGTGCCAGCACCCGACAGTACAATCAGCCCCAGCATTTT.

The CDR3 protein is CASRRGQGAADTQYF. DNA for the CDR3: TGTGCCAGCAGGCGGGGACAGGGGGCTGCAGATACGCAGTATTTT. The chain uses TRBV6-5 and TRBJ2-3; 12 nucleotides align to TRBD1. CDR1 is MNHEY and CDR2 is SVGAGI in the germline V gene. The length of the CDR3 is 15 residues. V trimming: 6 bases; J trimming: 4 bases; junction bases outside the gene matches: 5.

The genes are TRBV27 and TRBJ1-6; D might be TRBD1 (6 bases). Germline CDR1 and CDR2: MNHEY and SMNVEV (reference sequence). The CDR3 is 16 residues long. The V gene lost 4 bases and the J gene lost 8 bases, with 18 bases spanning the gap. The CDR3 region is CASSWRTDPDYSPLHF. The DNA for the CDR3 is TGTGCCAGCAGTTGGAGGACAGACCCTGATTATTCACCCCTCCACTTT.